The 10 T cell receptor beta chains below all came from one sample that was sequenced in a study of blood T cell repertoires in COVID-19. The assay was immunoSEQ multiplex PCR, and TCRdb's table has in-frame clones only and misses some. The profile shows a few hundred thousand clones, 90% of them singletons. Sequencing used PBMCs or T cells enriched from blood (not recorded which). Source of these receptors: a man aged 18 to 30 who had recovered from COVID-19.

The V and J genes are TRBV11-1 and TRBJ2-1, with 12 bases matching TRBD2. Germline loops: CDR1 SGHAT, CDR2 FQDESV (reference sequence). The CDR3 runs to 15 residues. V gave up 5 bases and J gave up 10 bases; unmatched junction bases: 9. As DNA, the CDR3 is TGTGCCAGCAGCCCCGGACTAGCGGGGTCAGGAGAGCAGTTCTTC. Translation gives CASSPGLAGSGEQFF.

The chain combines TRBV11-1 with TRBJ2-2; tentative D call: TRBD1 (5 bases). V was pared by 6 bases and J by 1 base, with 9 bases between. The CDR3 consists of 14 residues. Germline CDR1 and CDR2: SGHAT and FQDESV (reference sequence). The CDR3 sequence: CASSMGRNTGELFF. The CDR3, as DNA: TGTGCCAGCAGTATGGGGCGGAACACCGGGGAGCTGTTTTTT.

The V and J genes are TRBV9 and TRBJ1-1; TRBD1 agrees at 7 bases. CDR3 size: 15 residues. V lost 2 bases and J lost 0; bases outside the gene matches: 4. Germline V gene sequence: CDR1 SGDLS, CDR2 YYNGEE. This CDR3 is CASSVTGTVNTEAFF. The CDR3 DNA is TGTGCCAGCAGCGTCACCGGGACAGTGAACACTGAAGCTTTCTTT.

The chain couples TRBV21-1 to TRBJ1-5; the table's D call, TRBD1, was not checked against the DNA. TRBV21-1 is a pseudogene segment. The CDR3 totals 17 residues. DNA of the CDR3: TGTGCCAGCAGCAAAGCGGCGGACAGCCATAGCAATCAGCCCCAGCATTTT. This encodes CASSKAADSHSNQPQHF.

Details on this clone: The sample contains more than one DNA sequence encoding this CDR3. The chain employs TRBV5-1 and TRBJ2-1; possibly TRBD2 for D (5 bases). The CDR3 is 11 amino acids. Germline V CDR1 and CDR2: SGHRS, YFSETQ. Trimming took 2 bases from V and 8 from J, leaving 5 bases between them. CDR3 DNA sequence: TGCGCCAGCAGCTTTAGCGATGAGCAGTTCTTC. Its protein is CASSFSDEQFF.

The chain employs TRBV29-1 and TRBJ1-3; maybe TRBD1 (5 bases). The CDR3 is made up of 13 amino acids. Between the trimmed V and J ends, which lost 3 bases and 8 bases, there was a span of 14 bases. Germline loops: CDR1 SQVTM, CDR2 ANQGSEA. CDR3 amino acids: CSVDAGGVDTIYF. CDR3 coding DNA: TGCAGCGTTGATGCCGGGGGAGTAGACACCATATATTTT.

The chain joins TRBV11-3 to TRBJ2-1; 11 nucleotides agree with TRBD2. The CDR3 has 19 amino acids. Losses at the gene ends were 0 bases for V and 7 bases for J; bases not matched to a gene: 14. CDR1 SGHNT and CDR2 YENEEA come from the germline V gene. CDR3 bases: TGTGCCAGCAGCTTAGATTTTCCGTTTCTGGGACTAGCGGCAAATGAGCAGTTCTTC. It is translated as CASSLDFPFLGLAANEQFF. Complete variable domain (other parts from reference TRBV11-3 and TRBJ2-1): EAGVVQSPRYKIIEKKQPVAFWCNPISGHNTLYWYLQNLGQGPELLIRYENEEAVDDSQLPKDRFSAERLKGVDSTLKIQPAELGDSAVYLCASSLDFPFLGLAANEQFFGPGTRLTVL.

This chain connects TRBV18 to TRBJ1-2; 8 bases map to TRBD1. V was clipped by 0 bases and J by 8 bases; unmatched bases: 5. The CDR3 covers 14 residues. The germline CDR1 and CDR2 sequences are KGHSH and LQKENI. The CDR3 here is CASSPPLTGVGYTF. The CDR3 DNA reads TGTGCCAGCTCACCACCGCTGACAGGGGTAGGCTACACCTTC.

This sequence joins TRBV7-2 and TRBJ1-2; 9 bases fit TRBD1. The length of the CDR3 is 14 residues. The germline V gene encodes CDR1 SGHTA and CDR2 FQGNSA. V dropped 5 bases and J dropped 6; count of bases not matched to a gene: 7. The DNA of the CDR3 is TGTGCCAGCAGCCGCCGGGACAGGGTCGATGGCTACACCTTC. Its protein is CASSRRDRVDGYTF.

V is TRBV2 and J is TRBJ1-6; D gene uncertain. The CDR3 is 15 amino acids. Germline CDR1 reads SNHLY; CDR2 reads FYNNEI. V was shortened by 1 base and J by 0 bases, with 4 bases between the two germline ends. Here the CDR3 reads CASSEVASYNSPLHF. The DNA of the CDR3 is TGTGCCAGCAGTGAAGTGGCCTCCTATAATTCACCCCTCCACTTT.